The T cell receptor (beta chain) described here comes from a study of cytomegalovirus exposure and HLA in healthy donors. This clone appeared a single time. No antigen is known for it. 13 Jbeta primers and 60 Vbeta primers were used for the PCR. The repertoire was sequenced with immunoSEQ multiplex PCR; TCRdb's copy has only in-frame clones and lacks some. The sample has 100,000 or so clones, around four fifths seen once. Looked up from germline, CDR1 is SGHTA and CDR2 is FQGNSA. V was trimmed by 7 bases and J by 1 base, leaving 16 bases between them. The CDR3 is 15 residues long. Study results and limitations: The study recorded some 160 TCR beta chains that were cytomegalovirus-associated. Available immune exposure information covered CMV serostatus only.

The V call is TRBV7-2, the J call TRBJ2-5; no definite D call. This clonotype originated in a young man in good health and CMV-seropositive. Sequences were obtained from PBMCs. This CDR3 reads CASNPGDNLQETQYF. Here the CDR3 DNA reads TGTGCCAGCAACCCCGGTGACAACCTCCAAGAGACCCAGTACTTC.